These T cell receptor beta chains were read from a single sample in a study of sequential checkpoint blockade in melanoma. The method was immunoSEQ multiplex PCR; TCRdb's version includes in-frame clones alone and lacks a portion of them. The sample records around 18,000 clones, roughly 69% being singletons. Sequencing was performed on CD8+ T cells sorted from blood (inferred from file names), taken from a patient given nivolumab and ipilimumab in sequence. All receptors come from a human donor with melanoma. The CDR3 runs from the conserved cysteine through the conserved F or W. The order of the fields is CDR3 DNA, CDR3 protein, clone size, D gene, J gene, V gene, CDR3 length. D genes are given only for firm matches. Size is omitted from some rows. Given values are once, few, many or a class for expanded clones.

CDR3nt: TGTGCCACCAGCAGAGATGGACAGGGAGGCAACAATGAGCAGTTCTTC; CDR3aa: CATSRDGQGGNNEQFF; abundance: .; d_gene: TRBD1; j_gene: TRBJ2-1; v_gene: TRBV15; len: 16
CDR3nt: TGTGCCAGCAGCCGGGACAGGGGTATCGAGCAGTACTTC; CDR3aa: CASSRDRGIEQYF; abundance: .; d_gene: TRBD1; j_gene: TRBJ2-7; v_gene: TRBV5-5; len: 13
CDR3nt: TGTGCCTGGAGTGACAAATTGTACGAGCAGTACTTC; CDR3aa: CAWSDKLYEQYF; abundance: .; d_gene: .; j_gene: TRBJ2-7; v_gene: TRBV30; len: 12
CDR3nt: TGTGCCTGGTCCTCGGGGGGGTTTCCCTACGAGCAGTACTTC; CDR3aa: CAWSSGGFPYEQYF; abundance: .; d_gene: TRBD2; j_gene: TRBJ2-7; v_gene: TRBV30; len: 14
CDR3nt: TGTGCCAGCAGCTCCCGACTAAGAGGGAACACCGGGGAGCTGTTTTTT; CDR3aa: CASSSRLRGNTGELFF; abundance: .; d_gene: .; j_gene: TRBJ2-2; v_gene: TRBV9; len: 16
CDR3nt: TGCAGCGTCCTATTTACCGGGACAGGAATCTATGGCTACACCTTC; CDR3aa: CSVLFTGTGIYGYTF; abundance: .; d_gene: TRBD1; j_gene: TRBJ1-2; v_gene: TRBV29-1; len: 15
CDR3nt: TGTGCCAGCAGCTTAGGGGCAGGGGACTACGAGCAGTACTTC; CDR3aa: CASSLGAGDYEQYF; abundance: few; d_gene: .; j_gene: TRBJ2-7; v_gene: TRBV7-3; len: 14
CDR3nt: TGTGCCAGCAGCTTAGGCCGGGGGGGATTGAACACTGAAGCTTTCTTT; CDR3aa: CASSLGRGGLNTEAFF; abundance: .; d_gene: .; j_gene: TRBJ1-1; v_gene: TRBV7-6; len: 16
CDR3nt: TGTGCCAGCAGGCGTAGGATGGGACTAGTTAATGAGCAGTTCTTC; CDR3aa: CASRRRMGLVNEQFF; abundance: few; d_gene: TRBD2; j_gene: TRBJ2-1; v_gene: TRBV5-6; len: 15
CDR3nt: TGTGCCAGCAGTGTGGGGGACTCAGGCTACACCTTC; CDR3aa: CASSVGDSGYTF; abundance: .; d_gene: .; j_gene: TRBJ1-2; v_gene: TRBV6-5; len: 12
CDR3nt: TGTGCCAGCAGCTTGGCTTGGGGACAGGGAGACGAGCAGTACTTC; CDR3aa: CASSLAWGQGDEQYF; abundance: .; d_gene: TRBD1; j_gene: TRBJ2-7; v_gene: TRBV5-5; len: 15
CDR3nt: TGCGCCAGCAGTGACCTACAGCGGGAGCAGTACTTC; CDR3aa: CASSDLQREQYF; abundance: .; d_gene: TRBD2; j_gene: TRBJ2-5; v_gene: TRBV10-2; len: 12
CDR3nt: TGTGCCAGCAGTCCGCGGGACAGGGACTACTATGGCTACACCTTC; CDR3aa: CASSPRDRDYYGYTF; abundance: .; d_gene: TRBD1; j_gene: TRBJ1-2; v_gene: TRBV28; len: 15
CDR3nt: TGTGCCAGCAGTGTCAGTGGGCAGCTTAATCAGCCCCAGCATTTT; CDR3aa: CASSVSGQLNQPQHF; abundance: .; d_gene: .; j_gene: TRBJ1-5; v_gene: TRBV6-5; len: 15
CDR3nt: TGTGCCAGCAGTTCCACAGGGTTCGTTGGAAACACCATATATTTT; CDR3aa: CASSSTGFVGNTIYF; abundance: .; d_gene: .; j_gene: TRBJ1-3; v_gene: TRBV28; len: 15
CDR3nt: TGTGCCACCAGCAGAGCCCTCCTTTCCTACGAGCAGTACTTC; CDR3aa: CATSRALLSYEQYF; abundance: .; d_gene: .; j_gene: TRBJ2-7; v_gene: TRBV15; len: 14
CDR3nt: TGCGCCAGCAGCCAAGTAGCCGGGACAGGGAACGAGCAGTACTTC; CDR3aa: CASSQVAGTGNEQYF; abundance: .; d_gene: TRBD1; j_gene: TRBJ2-7; v_gene: TRBV4-1; len: 15
CDR3nt: TGTGCCAGCAGCGCGACTAGCGGGGGGCTCTCAGATACGCAGTATTTT; CDR3aa: CASSATSGGLSDTQYF; abundance: medium-sized; d_gene: TRBD2; j_gene: TRBJ2-3; v_gene: TRBV9; len: 16
CDR3nt: TGTGCCAGCAGCCCCCGGACAGGGAGTGCCTATGGCTACACCTTC; CDR3aa: CASSPRTGSAYGYTF; abundance: .; d_gene: TRBD1; j_gene: TRBJ1-2; v_gene: TRBV5-4; len: 15
CDR3nt: TGTGCCAGCACCCAGGACAGGGGGGAATACGAGCAGTACTTC; CDR3aa: CASTQDRGEYEQYF; abundance: .; d_gene: TRBD1; j_gene: TRBJ2-7; v_gene: TRBV11-1; len: 14
CDR3nt: TGTGCCAGCAGCTTATTTCGTAGCGGGATCTACGAGCAGTACTTC; CDR3aa: CASSLFRSGIYEQYF; abundance: .; d_gene: TRBD2; j_gene: TRBJ2-7; v_gene: TRBV27; len: 15
CDR3nt: TGTGCCAGCAGCTTAGATACAGGGGGTGGGGACACAGATACGCAGTATTTT; CDR3aa: CASSLDTGGGDTDTQYF; abundance: medium-sized; d_gene: TRBD1; j_gene: TRBJ2-3; v_gene: TRBV11-2; len: 17
CDR3nt: TGTGCCTGGAGTGTAGGGGGGGAGGGGCTCTTC; CDR3aa: CAWSVGGEGLF; abundance: .; d_gene: .; j_gene: TRBJ2-1; v_gene: TRBV30; len: 11
CDR3nt: TGTGCCATCAGTGACTGGGACAGCCATCCCGGGGAGCTGTTTTTT; CDR3aa: CAISDWDSHPGELFF; abundance: .; d_gene: TRBD1; j_gene: TRBJ2-2; v_gene: TRBV10-3; len: 15
CDR3nt: TGCGCCAGCAGTGAGCTGTCTAGCGGCAATGAGCAGTTCTTC; CDR3aa: CASSELSSGNEQFF; abundance: .; d_gene: TRBD2; j_gene: TRBJ2-1; v_gene: TRBV10-2; len: 14
CDR3nt: TGTGCCAGCAGTGAAAGTCTGGGGTTACGGGGTTACGAGCAGTACTTC; CDR3aa: CASSESLGLRGYEQYF; abundance: .; d_gene: .; j_gene: TRBJ2-7; v_gene: TRBV2; len: 16
CDR3nt: TGTGCCAGCAGGGGGACAGGGGACTTTAGTGGCTACACCTTC; CDR3aa: CASRGTGDFSGYTF; abundance: .; d_gene: TRBD1; j_gene: TRBJ1-2; v_gene: TRBV27; len: 14
CDR3nt: TGTGCCAGCAGTTCAAGGGGGCGCGTCAATGGCTACACCTTC; CDR3aa: CASSSRGRVNGYTF; abundance: .; d_gene: TRBD1; j_gene: TRBJ1-2; v_gene: TRBV28; len: 14
CDR3nt: TGCAGCGTTTGGGAGTTGAGCACTGAAGCTTTCTTT; CDR3aa: CSVWELSTEAFF; abundance: .; d_gene: .; j_gene: TRBJ1-1; v_gene: TRBV29-1; len: 12
CDR3nt: TGTGCCAGCAGCTTAGATTTCCAGGGAGGTGTTTACGAGCAGTACTTC; CDR3aa: CASSLDFQGGVYEQYF; abundance: .; d_gene: .; j_gene: TRBJ2-7; v_gene: TRBV11-2; len: 16
CDR3nt: TGTGCCAGCAGTTTGGGACAGGTTAACGAGCAGTACTTC; CDR3aa: CASSLGQVNEQYF; abundance: .; d_gene: TRBD1; j_gene: TRBJ2-7; v_gene: TRBV28; len: 13
CDR3nt: TGTGCCAGCAGTGACCCCGACAGACGCACAGATACGCAGTATTTT; CDR3aa: CASSDPDRRTDTQYF; abundance: .; d_gene: .; j_gene: TRBJ2-3; v_gene: TRBV25-1; len: 15
CDR3nt: TGTGCCAGCAGCTTCGGGACAGCCTTATCCTACGAGCAGTACTTC; CDR3aa: CASSFGTALSYEQYF; abundance: once; d_gene: TRBD1; j_gene: TRBJ2-7; v_gene: TRBV27; len: 15
CDR3nt: TGTGCCAGCAGCTATGCGGGACCATCCTACGAGCAGTACTTC; CDR3aa: CASSYAGPSYEQYF; abundance: few; d_gene: .; j_gene: TRBJ2-7; v_gene: TRBV7-9; len: 14
CDR3nt: TGCGCCAGCAGCCGAGTCCCGGGACAGGGAATGACGGATGGCTACACCTTC; CDR3aa: CASSRVPGQGMTDGYTF; abundance: .; d_gene: TRBD1; j_gene: TRBJ1-2; v_gene: TRBV4-1; len: 17
CDR3nt: TGTGCCAGCAGCGTTGAATTGGACACTCCGAGCACAGATACGCAGTATTTT; CDR3aa: CASSVELDTPSTDTQYF; abundance: .; d_gene: .; j_gene: TRBJ2-3; v_gene: TRBV9; len: 17
CDR3nt: TGTGCCAGCAGCTCGGGACTAGCGAACGACGAGCAGTACTTC; CDR3aa: CASSSGLANDEQYF; abundance: .; d_gene: TRBD2; j_gene: TRBJ2-7; v_gene: TRBV11-3; len: 14
CDR3nt: TGTGCCAGCAGCTTAACGGCAGGGCCATCCTACAATGAGCAGTTCTTC; CDR3aa: CASSLTAGPSYNEQFF; abundance: .; d_gene: .; j_gene: TRBJ2-1; v_gene: TRBV7-3; len: 16
CDR3nt: TGTGCCAGCAGAGCAGGGGGCGGTAATGAGCAGTTCTTC; CDR3aa: CASRAGGGNEQFF; abundance: .; d_gene: TRBD1; j_gene: TRBJ2-1; v_gene: TRBV2; len: 13
CDR3nt: TGTGCCAGCAGCGTACAGGGGGCGAACACTGAAGCTTTCTTT; CDR3aa: CASSVQGANTEAFF; abundance: .; d_gene: TRBD1; j_gene: TRBJ1-1; v_gene: TRBV9; len: 14
CDR3nt: TGCGCCAGCAGCCCCACAGGGGACACTGAAGCTTTCTTT; CDR3aa: CASSPTGDTEAFF; abundance: .; d_gene: TRBD1; j_gene: TRBJ1-1; v_gene: TRBV5-1; len: 13
CDR3nt: TGTGCCAGCAGTGAAGCAAGCGGGACTAGCGGGAGTTGGAATGAGCAGTTCTTC; CDR3aa: CASSEASGTSGSWNEQFF; abundance: .; d_gene: TRBD2; j_gene: TRBJ2-1; v_gene: TRBV2; len: 18
CDR3nt: TGTGCCAGCAGCTTAGTACACCGAGATACGCAGTATTTT; CDR3aa: CASSLVHRDTQYF; abundance: few; d_gene: .; j_gene: TRBJ2-3; v_gene: TRBV11-3; len: 13
CDR3nt: TGTGCCAGCAGTTCCCCCCGCGGTAATCCCTACGAGCAGTACTTC; CDR3aa: CASSSPRGNPYEQYF; abundance: once; d_gene: .; j_gene: TRBJ2-7; v_gene: TRBV2; len: 15
CDR3nt: TGTGCCAGCAGCCAAGGGACAGGGACGAACACTGAAGCTTTCTTT; CDR3aa: CASSQGTGTNTEAFF; abundance: once; d_gene: TRBD1; j_gene: TRBJ1-1; v_gene: TRBV5-6; len: 15
CDR3nt: TGTGCCAGCAGTGACCCCCGTGGGGGGGGTATATACATTCAGTACTTC; CDR3aa: CASSDPRGGGIYIQYF; abundance: once; d_gene: TRBD2; j_gene: TRBJ2-4; v_gene: TRBV2; len: 16
CDR3nt: TGTGCCAGCAGCTTGGCCGGGACAGGGCTGGATGAGCAGTTCTTC; CDR3aa: CASSLAGTGLDEQFF; abundance: .; d_gene: TRBD1; j_gene: TRBJ2-1; v_gene: TRBV5-4; len: 15
CDR3nt: TGCGCCAGCAGCCAAGACCAGGGGGCAGGTCAGCCCCAGCATTTT; CDR3aa: CASSQDQGAGQPQHF; abundance: .; d_gene: TRBD1; j_gene: TRBJ1-5; v_gene: TRBV4-1; len: 15
CDR3nt: TGTGCCAGCAGTGAATCAGGGTTCTACGAGCAGTACTTC; CDR3aa: CASSESGFYEQYF; abundance: .; d_gene: .; j_gene: TRBJ2-7; v_gene: TRBV25-1; len: 13
CDR3nt: TGTGCCAGTGGAGGTGCCTATGGCTACACCTTC; CDR3aa: CASGGAYGYTF; abundance: .; d_gene: .; j_gene: TRBJ1-2; v_gene: TRBV6-4; len: 11
CDR3nt: TGTGCCAGCAGTGAAGCGATATGGGCAGGGGGCTATGGCTACACCTTC; CDR3aa: CASSEAIWAGGYGYTF; abundance: .; d_gene: TRBD1; j_gene: TRBJ1-2; v_gene: TRBV6-1; len: 16
CDR3nt: TGTGCCATCAGTGTAAGGACAGGGATTAACTATGGCTACACCTTC; CDR3aa: CAISVRTGINYGYTF; abundance: .; d_gene: TRBD1; j_gene: TRBJ1-2; v_gene: TRBV10-3; len: 15
CDR3nt: TGTGCCAGCAGCTTAGGACAGGGCGCCTATGGCTACACCTTC; CDR3aa: CASSLGQGAYGYTF; abundance: .; d_gene: TRBD1; j_gene: TRBJ1-2; v_gene: TRBV7-9; len: 14
CDR3nt: TGTGCCAGCAGCCGGGGGGGCGGGGAGACCCAGTACTTC; CDR3aa: CASSRGGGETQYF; abundance: few; d_gene: TRBD2; j_gene: TRBJ2-5; v_gene: TRBV13; len: 13